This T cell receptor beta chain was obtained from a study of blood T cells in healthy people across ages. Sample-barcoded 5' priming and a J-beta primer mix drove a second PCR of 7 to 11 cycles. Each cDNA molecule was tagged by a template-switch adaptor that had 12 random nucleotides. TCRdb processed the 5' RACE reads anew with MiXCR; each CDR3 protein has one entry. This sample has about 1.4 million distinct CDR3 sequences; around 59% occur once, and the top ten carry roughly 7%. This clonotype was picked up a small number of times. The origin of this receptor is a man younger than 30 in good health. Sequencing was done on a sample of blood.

The CDR3 loop reads CSARVLAGNYEQYF. For the CDR3, the DNA is TGCAGTGCTAGAGTACTAGCGGGGAACTACGAGCAGTACTTC. The chain links TRBV20-1 to TRBJ2-7; 10 bases are a match to TRBD2. Trimming removed 1 base from V and 3 bases from J; junction bases left unmatched: 3. Germline V lookup: CDR1 DFQATT, CDR2 SNEGSKA (reference sequence). The CDR3 covers 14 residues.